The entry below describes one TCR beta chain. The data were produced by immunoSEQ multiplex PCR, yet TCRdb's version contains in-frame clones alone and is incomplete. The sample records tens of thousands of clones, 90% to 97% being singletons. Per germline, CDR1 SGDLS and CDR2 YYNGEE. The J segment lost 7 bases and the V segment lost 3 bases, leaving 10 bases of the junction unmatched. The CDR3 is 17 residues long. The entry originates in a study of T cells after somatic rescue of genetic block. Material for sequencing was peripheral blood mononuclear cells (PBMCs). This sequence joins TRBV9 and TRBJ1-6; TRBD1 aligns across 10 bases. The receptor was isolated from a child in the first two years of life. This CDR3 is CASSAKDRDRGNSPLHF. The CDR3 DNA follows: TGTGCCAGCAGCGCCAAGGACCGGGACAGGGGCAATTCACCCCTCCACTTT.